The T cell receptor beta chain described here comes from a study of cytomegalovirus exposure and HLA in healthy donors. General study findings and limits: Only CMV serostatus was available as immune exposure information. Reports indicate that TCR beta sequences accurately predicted the HLA-A and HLA-B alleles of most subjects.

With 60 Vbeta and 13 Jbeta primers, the PCR was carried out. The table came from immunoSEQ multiplex PCR; TCRdb's copy has only in-frame clones and leaves some out. The table shows around 140,000 clones, with 80% occurring only once. To note about this clone: The antigen is undetermined.

V was clipped by 3 bases and J by 1 base, with 13 bases between them. The CDR3 covers 16 residues. Germline CDR1 is SNHLY and CDR2 is FYNNEI. Sample: PBMCs. V is TRBV2 and J is TRBJ2-4, with D perhaps TRBD2 (5 bases). The clonotype comes from a woman between 25 and 40 years old in good health and CMV-seronegative. The CDR3 DNA reads as TGTGCCAGCAGTGATAGTGGGAGCAGGGCCAAAAACATTCAGTACTTC. Protein product: CASSDSGSRAKNIQYF.